A single sample is the source of the 6 T cell receptor beta chains below, sequenced in a study of shared clonotypes between healthy human individuals. Measured with immunoSEQ multiplex PCR; TCRdb has only the in-frame clones, and not every one. This table has some 2.4 million clones, 80% to 95% appearing once. Sequencing was done on a sample of naive CD4+ T cells from PBMCs. Indicated subset: CD45RA+ positively selected. All receptors come from a man between 18 and 35 years old in good health. Some clones in this sample may be carry-over from other donors' samples.

For this clone: At one end the junction does not follow the germline gene, possibly because of a read error. The chain uses TRBV10-3 and TRBJ2-5; 8 bases match TRBD2. The CDR3 sequence is 17 residues long. In germline, CDR1 is ENHRY, CDR2 SYGVKD. In nucleotides, the CDR3 is TGTGCCATCAGTGAGTCCCCACTAGCGGATCACCAGGAGACCCAGTACTTC. This encodes CAISESPLADHQETQYF.

J is TRBJ2-5 and V is TRBV29-1, with D tentatively TRBD1 (6 bases). Germline loops: CDR1 SQVTM, CDR2 ANQGSEA. Trimming left V 6 bases short and J 1 base short, with 12 bases between. This CDR3 spans 13 amino acids. CDR3 in DNA: TGCAGCGTCACCGGGACAACCCAAGAGACCCAGTACTTC. It specifies CSVTGTTQETQYF. Full variable domain (rest looked up from reference TRBV29-1 and TRBJ2-5): SAVISQKPSRDICQRGTSLTIQCQVDSQVTMMFWYRQQPGQSLTLIATANQGSEATYESGFVIDKFPISRPNLTFSTLTVSNMSPEDSSIYLCSVTGTTQETQYFGPGTRLLVL.

This chain joins TRBV7-2 and TRBJ2-1; 7 bases match TRBD2. Trimming at V came to 2 bases and at J to 4 bases, leaving 5 bases not matched to a gene. This CDR3 is 15 amino acids long. Germline V CDR1 and CDR2: SGHTA, FQGNSA. The chain's CDR3 is CASSLPPSGYNEQFF. The CDR3, as DNA: TGTGCCAGCAGCTTACCCCCTAGCGGATACAATGAGCAGTTCTTC. The full variable domain, its missing parts supplied by reference TRBV7-2 and TRBJ2-1, is GAGVSQSPSNKVTEKGKDVELRCDPISGHTALYWYRQSLGQGLEFLIYFQGNSAPDKSGLPSDRFSAERTGGSVSTLTIQRTQQEDSAVYLCASSLPPSGYNEQFFGPGTRLTVL.

This chain joins TRBV11-2 and TRBJ1-2; D perhaps matches TRBD1 (5 bases). There are 15 residues in the CDR3. Germline lookup yields CDR1 SGHAT and CDR2 FQNNGV. Trimming removed 2 bases at V and 0 bases at J, with 10 bases between. The CDR3 here is CASSLSQGANYGYTF. The CDR3 DNA reads as TGTGCCAGCAGCTTATCCCAGGGTGCTAACTATGGCTACACCTTC.

The CDR3 DNA reads as TGTGCCAGTAGTGGGAGAGGTGGAAACACCATATATTTT. Its protein product is CASSGRGGNTIYF. The chain recombines TRBV19 with TRBJ1-3; D is uncertain. The CDR3 sequence is 13 residues long. Germline loops: CDR1 LNHDA, CDR2 SQIVND (reference sequence). V shed 5 bases and J shed 3 bases, with 8 bases lying between them.

J is TRBJ2-5 and V is TRBV28; the match to TRBD1 covers 7 bases. CDR1 and CDR2 (germline): MDHEN, SYDVKM. The trim removed 4 bases at V and 7 bases at J, leaving 9 bases unmatched. CDR3 length: 14 residues. Written as DNA, the CDR3 is TGTGCCAGCAGTTCTGACAGGGTGGTGGTGACCCAGTACTTC. It yields the protein CASSSDRVVVTQYF. The full variable domain, its missing parts supplied by reference TRBV28 and TRBJ2-5, is DVKVTQSSRYLVKRTGEKVFLECVQDMDHENMFWYRQDPGLGLRLIYFSYDVKMKEKGDIPEGYSVSREKKERFSLILESASTNQTSMYLCASSSDRVVVTQYFGPGTRLLVL.